What follows are 30 T cell receptor beta chains derived from one specimen sequenced in a study of blood T cell repertoires in COVID-19. Clones were sequenced by immunoSEQ multiplex PCR, and TCRdb holds only the in-frame ones, with some missing. This table has some 320,000 clones, about nine tenths appearing once. Source material: PBMCs or T cells enriched from blood (not recorded which). The source of these receptors is a woman aged 50 to 65 who had been exposed to COVID-19.

The chain recombines TRBV14 with TRBJ2-7; maybe TRBD1 (6 bases). The germline V gene encodes CDR1 SGHDN and CDR2 FVKESK. The V gene lost 3 bases and the J gene lost 3 bases, with 15 bases spanning the gap. CDR3 length equals 15 residues. The CDR3: CASSQGWWGHYEQYF. CDR3 bases: TGTGCCAGCAGCCAGGGGTGGTGGGGACACTACGAGCAGTACTTC.

The gene calls are TRBV30 and TRBJ2-7; D is uncertain. Trimming stripped 5 bases from V and 2 bases from J, with 16 bases between. The CDR3 is 14 amino acids. Germline CDR1 GTSNPN, CDR2 SVGIG (reference sequence). In nucleotides, the CDR3 is TGTGCCTGGGGTAAACGCAGGATTACCTACGAGCAGTACTTC. Translated: CAWGKRRITYEQYF.

This sequence joins TRBV5-1 and TRBJ2-7, with TRBD2 matching 9 bases. The ends lost 4 bases at V and 5 bases at J; junction bases unmatched: 16. There are 17 residues in the CDR3. Per germline, CDR1 SGHRS and CDR2 YFSETQ. CDR3 coding DNA: TGCGCCAGCAGCCCCAATTCGGTTAGCGGGGGCCGTGACGAGCAGTACTTC. It is translated as CASSPNSVSGGRDEQYF.

The chain uses TRBV3-1 (or the pseudogene TRBV3-2) and TRBJ2-1; 7 bases agree with TRBD1. Trimming took 1 base from V and 0 from J; bases not matched to a gene: 27. This CDR3 region has 24 residues. Looked up from germline, CDR1 is LGHDT and CDR2 is YNNKEL (reference sequence). CDR3 region: CASSQVTFSGQKYDSVSSYNEQFF. As DNA, the CDR3 is TGTGCCAGCAGCCAAGTAACGTTCTCGGGACAGAAGTATGATTCAGTCAGCTCCTACAATGAGCAGTTCTTC.

This clone has only a few counts. The rearrangement joins TRBV27 to TRBJ2-7, with TRBD1 matching 9 bases. Trimming removed 6 bases from V and 4 bases from J; junction bases left unmatched: 7. The germline V gene encodes CDR1 MNHEY and CDR2 SMNVEV (reference sequence). CDR3 length: 14 residues. This CDR3 is CASSPRDRVYEQYF. For the CDR3, the DNA is TGTGCCAGCAGCCCAAGGGACAGGGTGTACGAGCAGTACTTC.

The chain links TRBV28 to TRBJ2-2; TRBD1 is a possible D gene (5 bases). CDR1 and CDR2 (germline): MDHEN, SYDVKM. Trimming shortened V by 0 bases and J by 8 bases, and 10 bases separated the two germline ends. This CDR3 region has 14 residues. In nucleotides, the CDR3 is TGTGCCAGCAGTTTATGGGACACAGAAGGGGAGCTGTTTTTT. It is translated as CASSLWDTEGELFF.

This chain joins TRBV2 and TRBJ1-4; TRBD1 aligns across 12 bases. J lost 11 bases, V lost 3 bases, and 7 bases had no gene match. The CDR3 consists of 15 residues. Germline CDR1 and CDR2: SNHLY and FYNNEI. CDR3 in amino acids: CASSDYPGQGAKLFF. DNA of the CDR3: TGTGCCAGCAGTGATTATCCGGGACAGGGGGCTAAACTGTTTTTT. Together with reference TRBV2 and TRBJ1-4, the CDR3 gives the full variable domain: EPEVTQTPSHQVTQMGQEVILRCVPISNHLYFYWYRQILGQKVEFLVSFYNNEISEKSEIFDDQFSVERPDGSNFTLKIRSTKLEDSAMYFCASSDYPGQGAKLFFGSGTQLSVL.

The chain employs TRBV7-9 and TRBJ2-4; possible D gene TRBD2, 5 bases. The CDR3 is 15 amino acids. V shed 5 bases and J shed 4 bases, with 15 bases lying between them. Germline V gene data show CDR1 as SEHNR and CDR2 as FQNEAQ (reference sequence). The CDR3 loop is CASSPGGTPKNIQYF. CDR3 nucleotides: TGTGCCAGCAGCCCAGGAGGCACTCCAAAAAACATTCAGTACTTC. Drawing the rest from reference TRBV7-9 and TRBJ2-4, the complete variable domain is DTGVSQNPRHKITKRGQNVTFRCDPISEHNRLYWYRQTLGQGPEFLTYFQNEAQLEKSRLLSDRFSAERPKGSFSTLEIQRTEQGDSAMYLCASSPGGTPKNIQYFGAGTRLSVL.

The rearrangement links TRBV19 to TRBJ1-1; D gene unclear. The CDR3 totals 13 residues. Trimming left V 0 bases short and J 6 bases short, with 8 bases between. Germline lookup yields CDR1 LNHDA and CDR2 SQIVND (reference sequence). In nucleotides, the CDR3 is TGTGCCAGTAGTATAGAGGCTAGAGCTGAAGCTTTCTTT. This gives the protein CASSIEARAEAFF.

The genes are TRBV7-2 and TRBJ2-7, with TRBD2 matching 10 bases. With 5 bases clipped from V and 4 bases from J, the junction kept 8 bases outside the gene matches. The CDR3 runs 15 residues. CDR1 is SGHTA and CDR2 is FQGNSA in the germline V gene. The CDR3 region has the DNA TGTGCCAGCAGCCCACTAGCGGGGCTTTGGTACGAGCAGTACTTC. It yields the protein CASSPLAGLWYEQYF.

This chain links TRBV10-3 with TRBJ2-1; 9 bases map to TRBD1. The CDR3 is 15 amino acids. Germline CDR1 ENHRY, CDR2 SYGVKD. Trimming removed 6 bases from V and 7 bases from J; junction bases left unmatched: 10. CDR3 residues: CAIRITGGLLNEQFF. CDR3 bases: TGTGCCATCAGAATTACAGGGGGCCTGTTGAATGAGCAGTTCTTC.

The V and J genes are TRBV4-1 and TRBJ1-2, with D maybe TRBD1 (6 bases). CDR1 and CDR2 (germline): MGHRA, YSYEKL. There are 15 residues in the CDR3. Trimming removed 3 bases from V and 4 bases from J, with 15 bases in between. CDR3 in amino acids: CASSQTARGSYGYTF. As DNA, the CDR3 is TGCGCCAGCAGCCAGACTGCCAGGGGAAGCTATGGCTACACCTTC.

Of note for this clone: One end of the junction does not line up with germline, which may come from a read error. The chain uses TRBV6-5 and TRBJ1-1; weak D call: TRBD1 (6 bases). Germline-derived CDR1 and CDR2 are MNHEY and SVGAGI. CDR3 length: 15 amino acids. CDR3 nucleotides: TGTGCCAGCAGTTCTCGGACAGCCTTGAAAACTGAAGCTTTCTTT. It translates to CASSSRTALKTEAFF.

Here the CDR3 reads CASSLDRGSTGELFF. DNA of the CDR3: TGCGCCAGCAGCTTAGACAGGGGGAGCACCGGGGAGCTGTTTTTT. The chain combines TRBV5-1 with TRBJ2-2; 9 bases map to TRBD1. The germline CDR1 and CDR2 sequences are SGHRS and YFSETQ. The junction had 3 bases not matched to a gene; V was cut back by 2 bases and J by 4 bases. This CDR3 is 15 amino acids long.

The chain links TRBV19 to TRBJ1-6; D perhaps matches TRBD1 (6 bases). With 8 bases removed from V and 9 bases from J, the gap between germline ends came to 11 bases. Germline V gene lookup returns CDR1 LNHDA and CDR2 SQIVND (reference sequence). The CDR3 runs 12 residues. The CDR3 here is CASEQGGSPLHF. The CDR3 DNA follows: TGTGCCAGTGAACAGGGTGGTTCACCCCTCCACTTT.

As DNA, the CDR3 is TGCGCCAGCAGCTTGCAGGCCCAGCGGGGAGGCCACAATGAGCAGTTCTTC. Its protein product is CASSLQAQRGGHNEQFF. V gene TRBV5-1 combines with J gene TRBJ2-1; 7 bases align to TRBD2. CDR3 length equals 17 residues. CDR1 SGHRS and CDR2 YFSETQ come from the germline V gene. The ends lost 1 base at V and 5 bases at J; junction bases unmatched: 12.

DNA for the CDR3: TGTGCCTGGTTGGACAGGGGTAGCCTGAACACTGAAGCTTTCTTT. Translation gives CAWLDRGSLNTEAFF. V gene TRBV30 combines with J gene TRBJ1-1; the match to TRBD1 covers 9 bases. The CDR3 length is 15 residues. The trim removed 5 bases at V and 0 bases at J, leaving 7 bases unmatched. The germline V gene has CDR1 GTSNPN and CDR2 SVGIG (reference sequence).

The CDR3 bases are TGTGCCAGCAGTGAATTGGGAGGGACGACTGGAAACACCATATATTTT. Translating gives CASSELGGTTGNTIYF. V and J are TRBV2 and TRBJ1-3, with D perhaps TRBD1 (5 bases). Per germline, CDR1 SNHLY and CDR2 FYNNEI. This CDR3 comprises 16 residues. V was cut by 2 bases and J by 2 bases, with 13 bases left in between. Full variable domain (rest looked up from reference TRBV2 and TRBJ1-3): EPEVTQTPSHQVTQMGQEVILRCVPISNHLYFYWYRQILGQKVEFLVSFYNNEISEKSEIFDDQFSVERPDGSNFTLKIRSTKLEDSAMYFCASSELGGTTGNTIYFGEGSWLTVV.

This sequence joins TRBV6-5 and TRBJ1-6, with 8 bases aligning to TRBD1. The V and J ends lost 6 bases and 10 bases, in that order; junction bases with no gene match: 8. The CDR3 is 14 amino acids. The V gene's germline CDR1 is MNHEY and CDR2 SVGAGI. CDR3 in DNA: TGTGCCAGCAGCCCCGGACAGGGTAACTCACCCCTCCACTTT. Translated: CASSPGQGNSPLHF.

The chain couples TRBV2 to TRBJ2-2; 7 bases line up with TRBD1. Germline CDR1 and CDR2: SNHLY and FYNNEI. The junction had 4 bases not matched to a gene; V was cut back by 6 bases and J by 0 bases. The CDR3 consists of 15 residues. The CDR3 DNA reads as TGTGCCAGCAGAAGGACAGGCGCGAACACCGGGGAGCTGTTTTTT. Its protein is CASRRTGANTGELFF.

The chain is built from TRBV5-1 and TRBJ2-1; 7 positions match TRBD1. CDR3 length equals 14 residues. V trimming: 8 bases; J trimming: 5 bases; junction bases outside the gene matches: 10. The germline V gene has CDR1 SGHRS and CDR2 YFSETQ. The CDR3 DNA sequence: TGCGCCAGGGAGGAAAGACAGGGACACAATGAGCAGTTCTTC. Its protein product is CAREERQGHNEQFF.

The chain joins TRBV28 to TRBJ1-5; D is undetermined. V shed 6 bases and J shed 1 base, with 10 bases lying between them. The germline gives CDR1 MDHEN, CDR2 SYDVKM. The CDR3 totals 14 residues. The CDR3 region has the DNA TGTGCCAGCAGCCGCCCGACAAGCAATCAGCCCCAGCATTTT. The encoded protein is CASSRPTSNQPQHF.

J is TRBJ1-5 and V is TRBV5-6; D gene ambiguous. V lost 4 bases and J 7 bases, leaving 12 bases between the germline ends. CDR1 SGHDT and CDR2 YYEEEE come from the germline V gene. CDR3 size: 13 residues. For the CDR3, the DNA is TGTGCCAGCAGCCCACGGGGAGGCCAGCCCCAGCATTTT. Residues: CASSPRGGQPQHF.

The chain links TRBV5-1 to TRBJ2-5; the match to TRBD1 covers 9 bases. The CDR3 runs 14 residues. The germline V gene has CDR1 SGHRS and CDR2 YFSETQ. The junction had 2 bases not matched to a gene; V was cut back by 0 bases and J by 5 bases. The chain's CDR3 is CASSLDRGLETQYF. CDR3 nucleotides: TGCGCCAGCAGCTTGGACAGGGGGCTCGAGACCCAGTACTTC.

This clone was seen a single time. This rearrangement joins TRBV7-2 to TRBJ2-1; a possible D gene is TRBD2 (6 bases). The CDR3 runs to 16 residues. V lost 5 bases and J lost 6, with 20 bases in between. Per the germline V gene, CDR1 is SGHTA and CDR2 is FQGNSA. For the CDR3, the DNA is TGTGCCAGCAGCGGCAGGGACTCATATCTTCTCAATGAGCAGTTCTTC. Translated, it gives CASSGRDSYLLNEQFF.

The CDR3 region is CATHLGTGENTGELFF. CDR3 sequence (DNA): TGCGCCACCCATCTCGGGACAGGGGAGAACACCGGGGAGCTGTTTTTT. The chain has TRBV5-1 and TRBJ2-2; 10 nucleotides align to TRBD1. J was trimmed by 1 base and V by 9 bases; bases with no gene match: 9. CDR3 length: 16 residues. The germline V gene has CDR1 SGHRS and CDR2 YFSETQ.

The V and J genes are TRBV5-1 and TRBJ1-2; 7 nucleotides agree with TRBD1. After removal of 4 bases from V and 5 bases from J, the junction contained 5 bases not matched to a gene. CDR3 length: 13 residues. CDR1 and CDR2 (germline): SGHRS, YFSETQ. The CDR3 DNA sequence: TGCGCCAGCAGCGGGGGACAGCCATATGGCTACACCTTC. It codes for CASSGGQPYGYTF.

The chain employs TRBV13 and TRBJ2-3, with TRBD1 matching 8 bases. CDR1 and CDR2 from the germline V gene are PRHDT and FYEKMQ (reference sequence). This CDR3 has 15 amino acids. J gave up 4 bases and V 1 base, and 4 bases lay outside the gene matches. CDR3 coding DNA: TGTGCCAGCAGCTTAGCCCAGGGGGCCCCAGATACGCAGTATTTT. Translation gives CASSLAQGAPDTQYF.

V usage is TRBV28 and J usage is TRBJ1-2; D is uncertain. Trimming left V 8 bases short and J 8 bases short, with 9 bases between. The CDR3 spans 10 residues. Germline lookup yields CDR1 MDHEN and CDR2 SYDVKM. Here the CDR3 reads CASGSWGYTF. The CDR3 DNA reads as TGTGCCAGCGGCTCTTGGGGCTACACCTTC.

The chain recombines TRBV29-1 with TRBJ2-1; TRBD1 agrees at 8 bases. The CDR3 is made up of 15 amino acids. V shed 4 bases, J shed 7 bases, and the junction held 12 bases outside the gene matches. The germline V gene encodes CDR1 SQVTM and CDR2 ANQGSEA. The CDR3 sequence: CSVGGRGPTPNEQFF. The CDR3 DNA follows: TGCAGCGTTGGGGGCAGGGGGCCGACTCCAAATGAGCAGTTCTTC.